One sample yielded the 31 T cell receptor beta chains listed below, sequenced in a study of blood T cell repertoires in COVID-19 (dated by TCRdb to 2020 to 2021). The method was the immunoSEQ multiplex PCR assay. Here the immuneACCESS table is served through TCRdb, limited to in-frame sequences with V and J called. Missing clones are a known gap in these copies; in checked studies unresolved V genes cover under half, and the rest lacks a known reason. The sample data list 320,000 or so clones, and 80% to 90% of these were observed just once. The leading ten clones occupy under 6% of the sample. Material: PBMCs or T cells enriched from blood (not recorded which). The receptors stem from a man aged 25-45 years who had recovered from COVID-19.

CDR3 bases: TGTGCCAGCAGCTTAGATCGACTATCGGTGGGGACCCAGTACTTC. This codes for CASSLDRLSVGTQYF. V and J are TRBV7-2 and TRBJ2-5, with D tentatively TRBD2 (5 bases). Trimming left V 1 base short and J 7 bases short, with 16 bases between. Looked up from germline, CDR1 is SGHTA and CDR2 is FQGNSA. This CDR3 comprises 15 residues.

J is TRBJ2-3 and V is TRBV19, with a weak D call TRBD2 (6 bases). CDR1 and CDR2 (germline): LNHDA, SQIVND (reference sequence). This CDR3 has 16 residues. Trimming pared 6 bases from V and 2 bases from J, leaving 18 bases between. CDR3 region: CASSVRGSSFTDTQYF. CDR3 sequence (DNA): TGTGCCAGTAGCGTCCGGGGGTCTTCCTTCACAGATACGCAGTATTTT.

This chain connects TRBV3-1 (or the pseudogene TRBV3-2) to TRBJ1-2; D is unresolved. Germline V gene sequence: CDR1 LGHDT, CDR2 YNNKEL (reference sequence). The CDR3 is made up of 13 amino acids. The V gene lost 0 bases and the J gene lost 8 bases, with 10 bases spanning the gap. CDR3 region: CASSQDGGGGYTF. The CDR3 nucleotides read TGTGCCAGCAGCCAAGATGGCGGAGGAGGCTACACCTTC.

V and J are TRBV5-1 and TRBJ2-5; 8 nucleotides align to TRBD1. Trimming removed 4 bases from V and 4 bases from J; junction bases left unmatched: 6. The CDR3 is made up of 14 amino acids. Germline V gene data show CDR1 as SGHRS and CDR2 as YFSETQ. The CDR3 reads CASSPAGQVETQYF. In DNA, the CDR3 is TGCGCCAGCAGCCCCGCGGGACAGGTAGAGACCCAGTACTTC.

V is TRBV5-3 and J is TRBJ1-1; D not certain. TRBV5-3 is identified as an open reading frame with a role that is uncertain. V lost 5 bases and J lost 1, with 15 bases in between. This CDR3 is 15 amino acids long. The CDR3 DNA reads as TGTGCCAGAAGACGGAGGCGATCGCGGAACACTGAAGCTTTCTTT. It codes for CARRRRRSRNTEAFF.

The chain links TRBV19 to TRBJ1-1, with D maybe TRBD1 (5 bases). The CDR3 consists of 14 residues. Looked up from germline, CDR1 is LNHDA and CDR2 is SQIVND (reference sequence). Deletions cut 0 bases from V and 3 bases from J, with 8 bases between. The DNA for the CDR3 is TGTGCCAGTAGTATAGATGCAGGGTACACTGAAGCTTTCTTT. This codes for CASSIDAGYTEAFF. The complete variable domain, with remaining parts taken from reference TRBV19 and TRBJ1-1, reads DGGITQSPKYLFRKEGQNVTLSCEQNLNHDAMYWYRQDPGQGLRLIYYSQIVNDFQKGDIAEGYSVSREKKESFPLTVTSAQKNPTAFYLCASSIDAGYTEAFFGQGTRLTVV.

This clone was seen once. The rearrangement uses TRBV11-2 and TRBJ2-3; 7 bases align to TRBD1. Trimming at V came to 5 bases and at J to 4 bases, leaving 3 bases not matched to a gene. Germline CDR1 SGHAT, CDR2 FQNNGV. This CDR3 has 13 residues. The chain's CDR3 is CASSLTGSDTQYF. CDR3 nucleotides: TGTGCCAGCAGCCTGACAGGGTCAGATACGCAGTATTTT.

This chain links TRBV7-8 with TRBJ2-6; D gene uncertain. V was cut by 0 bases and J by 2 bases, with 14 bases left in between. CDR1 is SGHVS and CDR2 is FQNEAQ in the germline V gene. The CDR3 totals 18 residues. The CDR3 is CASSLAKPSGAGANVLTF. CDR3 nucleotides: TGTGCCAGCAGCTTAGCGAAGCCTTCAGGCGCTGGGGCCAACGTCCTGACTTTC.

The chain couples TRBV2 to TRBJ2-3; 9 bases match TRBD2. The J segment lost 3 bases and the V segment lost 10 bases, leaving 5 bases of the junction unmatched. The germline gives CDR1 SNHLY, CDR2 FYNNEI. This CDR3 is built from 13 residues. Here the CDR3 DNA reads TGTGCCACCTCGACTAGCGGTACAGATACGCAGTATTTT. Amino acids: CATSTSGTDTQYF. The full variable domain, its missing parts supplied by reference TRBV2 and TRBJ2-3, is EPEVTQTPSHQVTQMGQEVILRCVPISNHLYFYWYRQILGQKVEFLVSFYNNEISEKSEIFDDQFSVERPDGSNFTLKIRSTKLEDSAMYFCATSTSGTDTQYFGPGTRLTVL.

The DNA of the CDR3 is TGTGCCAGCAGTCCAGCCTGGGGGGACAGGGCCTACGAGCAGTACTTC. As protein: CASSPAWGDRAYEQYF. This sequence joins TRBV27 and TRBJ2-7, with 9 positions matching TRBD1. Trimming took 5 bases from V and 2 from J; bases not matched to a gene: 10. The CDR3 is 16 residues long. Germline CDR1 is MNHEY and CDR2 is SMNVEV (reference sequence).

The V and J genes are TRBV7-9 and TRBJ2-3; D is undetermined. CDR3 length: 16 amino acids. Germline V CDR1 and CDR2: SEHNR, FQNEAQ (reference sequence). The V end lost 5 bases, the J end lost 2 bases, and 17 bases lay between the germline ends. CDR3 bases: TGTGCCAGCAGCCCTAGAGCCATAACCCCCACAGATACGCAGTATTTT. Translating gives CASSPRAITPTDTQYF.

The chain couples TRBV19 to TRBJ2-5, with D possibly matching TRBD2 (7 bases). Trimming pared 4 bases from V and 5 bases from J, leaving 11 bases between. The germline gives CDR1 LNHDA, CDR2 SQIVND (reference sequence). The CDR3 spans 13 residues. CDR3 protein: CASSKGGQETQYF. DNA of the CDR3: TGTGCCAGTAGTAAGGGGGGGCAGGAGACCCAGTACTTC. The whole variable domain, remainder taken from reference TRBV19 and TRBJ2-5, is DGGITQSPKYLFRKEGQNVTLSCEQNLNHDAMYWYRQDPGQGLRLIYYSQIVNDFQKGDIAEGYSVSREKKESFPLTVTSAQKNPTAFYLCASSKGGQETQYFGPGTRLLVL.

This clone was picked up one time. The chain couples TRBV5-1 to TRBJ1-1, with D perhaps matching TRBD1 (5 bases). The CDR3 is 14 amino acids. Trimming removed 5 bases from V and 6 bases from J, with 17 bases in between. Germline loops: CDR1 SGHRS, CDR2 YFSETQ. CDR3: CASRIQGGEAEAFF. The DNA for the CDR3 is TGCGCCAGCAGAATTCAGGGCGGGGAGGCTGAAGCTTTCTTT. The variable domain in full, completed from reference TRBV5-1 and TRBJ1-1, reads KAGVTQTPRYLIKTRGQQVTLSCSPISGHRSVSWYQQTPGQGLQFLFEYFSETQRNKGNFPGRFSGRQFSNSRSEMNVSTLELGDSALYLCASRIQGGEAEAFFGQGTRLTVV.

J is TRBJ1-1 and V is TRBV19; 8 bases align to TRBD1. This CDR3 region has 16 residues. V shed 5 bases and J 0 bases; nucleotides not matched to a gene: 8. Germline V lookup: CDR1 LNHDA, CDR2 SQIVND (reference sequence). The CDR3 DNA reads TGTGCCAGTAGTGGGGGCCGGGGACAGGTGAACACTGAAGCTTTCTTT. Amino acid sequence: CASSGGRGQVNTEAFF.

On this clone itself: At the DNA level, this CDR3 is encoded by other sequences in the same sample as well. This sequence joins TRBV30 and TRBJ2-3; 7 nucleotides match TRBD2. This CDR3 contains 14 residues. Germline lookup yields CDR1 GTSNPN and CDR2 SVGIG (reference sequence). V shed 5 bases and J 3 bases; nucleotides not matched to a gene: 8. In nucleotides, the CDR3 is TGTGCCTGGTCGGTGGGAGCGGGGACAGATACGCAGTATTTT. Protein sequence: CAWSVGAGTDTQYF.

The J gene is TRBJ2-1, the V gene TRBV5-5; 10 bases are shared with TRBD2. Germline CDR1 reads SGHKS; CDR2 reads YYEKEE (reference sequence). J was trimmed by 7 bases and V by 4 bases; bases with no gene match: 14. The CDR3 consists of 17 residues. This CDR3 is CASSVYAAGGRANEQFF. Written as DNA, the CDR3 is TGTGCCAGCAGCGTATACGCAGCGGGGGGGAGGGCTAATGAGCAGTTCTTC.

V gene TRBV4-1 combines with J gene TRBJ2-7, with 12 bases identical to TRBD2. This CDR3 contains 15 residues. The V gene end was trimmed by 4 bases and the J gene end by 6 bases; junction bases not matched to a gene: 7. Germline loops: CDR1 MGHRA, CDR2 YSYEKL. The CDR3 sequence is CASSPTGTSGFEQYF. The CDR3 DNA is TGCGCCAGCAGCCCCACCGGGACTAGCGGGTTCGAGCAGTACTTC.

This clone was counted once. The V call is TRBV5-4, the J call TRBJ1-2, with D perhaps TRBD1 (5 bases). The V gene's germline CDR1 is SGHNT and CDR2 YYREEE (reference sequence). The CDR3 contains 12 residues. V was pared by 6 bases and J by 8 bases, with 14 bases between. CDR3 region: CASTPGGYGYTF. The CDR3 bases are TGTGCCAGCACCCCTGGGGGGTACGGCTACACCTTC.

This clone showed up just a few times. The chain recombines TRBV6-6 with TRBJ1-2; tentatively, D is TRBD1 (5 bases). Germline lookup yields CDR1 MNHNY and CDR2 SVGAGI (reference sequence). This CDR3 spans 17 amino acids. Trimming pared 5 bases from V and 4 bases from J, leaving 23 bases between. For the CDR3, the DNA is TGTGCCAGCAGTCGCCGGGACTATTCCTTGGAGGTCTATGGCTACACCTTC. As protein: CASSRRDYSLEVYGYTF.

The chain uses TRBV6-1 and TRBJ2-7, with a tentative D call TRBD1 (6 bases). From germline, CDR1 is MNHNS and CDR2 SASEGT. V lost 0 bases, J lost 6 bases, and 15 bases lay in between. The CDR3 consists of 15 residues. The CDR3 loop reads CASSEARSGATEQYF. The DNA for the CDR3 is TGTGCCAGCAGTGAAGCGCGATCAGGGGCAACCGAGCAGTACTTC.

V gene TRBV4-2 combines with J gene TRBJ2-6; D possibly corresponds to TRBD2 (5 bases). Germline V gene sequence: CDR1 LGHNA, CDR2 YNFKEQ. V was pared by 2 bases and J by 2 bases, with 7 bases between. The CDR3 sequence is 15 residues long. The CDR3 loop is CASSQMEAGANVLTF. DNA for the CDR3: TGTGCCAGCAGCCAAATGGAGGCTGGGGCCAACGTCCTGACTTTC.

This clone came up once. The chain's CDR3 is CASSQGGPRTDTQYF. The CDR3 bases are TGTGCCAGCAGCCAAGGGGGGCCTCGCACAGATACGCAGTATTTT. This chain uses TRBV3-1 (or the pseudogene TRBV3-2) with TRBJ2-3; D is possibly TRBD1 (6 bases). The CDR3 length is 15 residues. Per the germline V gene, CDR1 is LGHDT and CDR2 is YNNKEL (reference sequence). With 1 base removed from V and 1 base from J, the gap between germline ends came to 9 bases.

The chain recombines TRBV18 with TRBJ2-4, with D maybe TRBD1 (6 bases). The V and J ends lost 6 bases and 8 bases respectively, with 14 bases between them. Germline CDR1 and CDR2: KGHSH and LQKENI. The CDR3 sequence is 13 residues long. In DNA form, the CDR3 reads TGTGCCAGCTCGGAAGGGACATCTTACATTCAGTACTTC. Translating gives CASSEGTSYIQYF.

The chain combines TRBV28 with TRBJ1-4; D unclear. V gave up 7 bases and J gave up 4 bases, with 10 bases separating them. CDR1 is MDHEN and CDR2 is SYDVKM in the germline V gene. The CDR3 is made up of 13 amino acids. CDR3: CASTINFNEKLFF. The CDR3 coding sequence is TGTGCCAGCACCATTAACTTTAATGAAAAACTGTTTTTT.

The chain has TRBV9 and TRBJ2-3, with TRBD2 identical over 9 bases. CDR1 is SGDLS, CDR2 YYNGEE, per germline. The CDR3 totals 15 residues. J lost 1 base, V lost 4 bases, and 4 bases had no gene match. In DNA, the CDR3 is TGTGCCAGCAGCCTCAGGACTAGCGGCACAGATACGCAGTATTTT. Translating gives CASSLRTSGTDTQYF.

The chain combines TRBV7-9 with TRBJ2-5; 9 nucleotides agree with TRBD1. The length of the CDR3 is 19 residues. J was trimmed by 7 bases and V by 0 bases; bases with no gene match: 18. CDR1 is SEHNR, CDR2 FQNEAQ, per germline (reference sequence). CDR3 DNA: TGTGCCAGCAGCTTAGCCCCCTCAAACAGGGGGCCCCGGCGGGGGACCCAGTACTTC. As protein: CASSLAPSNRGPRRGTQYF.

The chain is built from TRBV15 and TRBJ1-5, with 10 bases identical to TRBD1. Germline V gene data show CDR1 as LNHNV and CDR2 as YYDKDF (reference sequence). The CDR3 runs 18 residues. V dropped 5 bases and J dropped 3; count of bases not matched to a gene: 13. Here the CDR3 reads CATSSQTGTGDVNQPQHF. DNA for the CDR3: TGTGCCACCAGCTCCCAAACCGGGACAGGGGATGTCAATCAGCCCCAGCATTTT.

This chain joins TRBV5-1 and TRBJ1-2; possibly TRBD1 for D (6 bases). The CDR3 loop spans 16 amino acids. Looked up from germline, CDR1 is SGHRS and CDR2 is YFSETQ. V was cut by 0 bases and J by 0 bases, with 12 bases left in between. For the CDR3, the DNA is TGCGCCAGCAGCTTGGCTTTTACAGGGACTAACTATGGCTACACCTTC. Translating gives CASSLAFTGTNYGYTF.

CDR3 nucleotide sequence: TGTGCCAGCAGCGCCGGGATGGGCACCGGGGAGCTGTTTTTT. Amino acids: CASSAGMGTGELFF. V and J are TRBV11-3 and TRBJ2-2, with D possibly TRBD2 on 5 matching bases. Germline V gene sequence: CDR1 SGHNT, CDR2 YENEEA. This CDR3 region has 14 residues. Deletions cut 5 bases from V and 4 bases from J, with 11 bases between.

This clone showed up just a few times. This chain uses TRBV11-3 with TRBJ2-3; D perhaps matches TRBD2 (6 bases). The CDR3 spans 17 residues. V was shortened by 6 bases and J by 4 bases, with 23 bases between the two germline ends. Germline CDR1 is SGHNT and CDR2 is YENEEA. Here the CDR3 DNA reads TGTGCCAGCAGTCACGGGGTCAGGGAGGTGTATTCAGATACGCAGTATTTT. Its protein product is CASSHGVREVYSDTQYF.

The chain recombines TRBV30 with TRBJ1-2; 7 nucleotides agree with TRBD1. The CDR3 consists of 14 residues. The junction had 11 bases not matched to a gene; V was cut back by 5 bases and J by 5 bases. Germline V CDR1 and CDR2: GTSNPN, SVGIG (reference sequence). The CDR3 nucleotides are TGTGCCTGGGACCCCTTGGGACAGTCGTATGGCTACACCTTC. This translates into CAWDPLGQSYGYTF.